This T cell receptor (beta chain) is from a study of spatial heterogeneity in lung cancer. Study background: There were, on average, more than 9.5 raw-read appearances for each unique TCR and UMI combination.

The time point here: blood at routine non-recurrence follow-up after resection. Without sorting, whole RNA was sequenced from tumor, nontumor lung or frozen PBMC. V gave up 5 bases and J gave up 5 bases; unmatched junction bases: 6. The CDR3 contains 13 residues. TCRdb used MiXCR to reprocess the 5' RACE reads, holding one entry per CDR3 protein. The sample records fewer than 60,000 distinct CDR3 sequences, 7.4% being singletons. This clonotype has more than one count but fewer than ten. Source: PBMCs, taken at follow-up. This receptor was taken from a female donor with early-stage non-small cell lung cancer. The J gene is TRBJ2-7, the V gene TRBV12-3 or TRBV12-4; 7 nucleotides match TRBD1. The CDR3 sequence: CASSRIQGDEQYF. The CDR3, as DNA: TGTGCCAGCAGTCGGATCCAGGGGGACGAGCAGTACTTC.